This T cell receptor (beta chain) derives from a study of response to subunit inactivated influenza vaccine. Study results and limitations: New T cells are recruited in small numbers by each seasonal influenza vaccination, according to the authors' suggestion.

This clonotype was found many times. Antigen specificity is unknown. This CDR3 is built from 15 residues. The ends were cut back, 5 bases at V and 4 bases at J, with 17 bases in the middle. TCRdb re-analysed the RT-PCR reads in MiXCR, keeping a single row per CDR3 protein. The top ten clones hold roughly 13% of a sample with about 530,000 distinct CDR3 sequences, approximately 13% of them seen once. Sequencing was performed on PBMCs from blood, taken about 40 days after vaccination. The TCR was taken from a man in his fifties or sixties who received an inactivated influenza vaccine. This chain joins TRBV12-3 or TRBV12-4 and TRBJ1-2; D is perhaps TRBD1 (5 bases). The CDR3 here is CASSPVGGAIYGYTF. The DNA of the CDR3 is TGTGCCAGCAGTCCCGTGGGGGGTGCTATCTATGGCTACACCTTC.